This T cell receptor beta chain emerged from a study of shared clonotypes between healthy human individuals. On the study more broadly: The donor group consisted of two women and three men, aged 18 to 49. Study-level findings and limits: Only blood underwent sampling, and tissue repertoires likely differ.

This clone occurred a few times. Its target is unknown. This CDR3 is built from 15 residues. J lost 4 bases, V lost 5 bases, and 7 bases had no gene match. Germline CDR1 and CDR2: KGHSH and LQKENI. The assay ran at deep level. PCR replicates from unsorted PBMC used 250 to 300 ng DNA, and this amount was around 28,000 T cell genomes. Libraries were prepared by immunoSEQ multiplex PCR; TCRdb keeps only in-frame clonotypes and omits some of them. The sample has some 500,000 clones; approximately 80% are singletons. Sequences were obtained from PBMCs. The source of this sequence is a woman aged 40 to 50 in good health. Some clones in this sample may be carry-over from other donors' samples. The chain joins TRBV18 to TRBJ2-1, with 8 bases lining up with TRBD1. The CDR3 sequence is CASSKGQGSYNEQFF. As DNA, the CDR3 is TGTGCCAGCTCAAAAGGACAGGGTTCTTACAATGAGCAGTTCTTC.